This passage covers 5 T cell receptor beta chains from one sample sequenced in a study of T cells after yellow fever vaccination. TCRdb reprocessed the 5' RACE reads with MiXCR, giving one entry per CDR3 protein. The sample comprises 30,000 to 35,000 distinct CDR3 sequences, less than 8% of which are singletons, and 22% rests with the top ten. Sequencing was performed on PBMCs, either bulk or a sorted T-cell subset (CD4+, CD8+, memory, or dextramer-sorted; not recorded which), taken on the day of the first yellow fever vaccination. The receptors were gathered from a man aged 18 to 29 who received the YFV17D yellow fever vaccine.

This clonotype showed up many times. V and J are TRBV12-3 or TRBV12-4 and TRBJ2-2, with D perhaps TRBD2 (5 bases). The CDR3 sequence is 10 residues long. Trimming pared 11 bases from V and 5 bases from J, leaving 6 bases between. The CDR3 sequence: CACGTGELFF. The DNA for the CDR3 is TGTGCCTGCGGGACCGGGGAGCTGTTTTTT.

This clonotype was observed at least ten times. The chain uses TRBV28 and TRBJ2-2; TRBD2 matches 7 bases. V dropped 10 bases and J dropped 4; count of bases not matched to a gene: 6. The germline V gene encodes CDR1 MDHEN and CDR2 SYDVKM. This CDR3 has 13 residues. In DNA, the CDR3 is TGTGCCACCCAGCGGGATGGCACCGGGGAGCTGTTTTTT. It codes for CATQRDGTGELFF.

This clonotype was counted a few times. The gene calls are TRBV15 and TRBJ2-7; D gene unclear. From germline, CDR1 is LNHNV and CDR2 YYDKDF (reference sequence). V lost 0 bases, J lost 6 bases, and 6 bases lay in between. The CDR3 extends over 12 amino acids. CDR3 in amino acids: CATSRDWGEQYV. The CDR3 nucleotides read TGTGCCACCAGCAGAGACTGGGGCGAGCAGTACGTC.

This clonotype was recorded at least ten times. The chain carries TRBV24-1 and TRBJ2-1; D may be TRBD1 or TRBD2 (5 bases each). The germline CDR1 and CDR2 sequences are KGHDR and SFDVKD. Trimming pared 5 bases from V and 4 bases from J, leaving 11 bases between. There are 14 residues in the CDR3. CDR3: CATSVGEIYNEQFF. Here the CDR3 DNA reads TGTGCCACCAGTGTAGGGGAGATTTACAATGAGCAGTTCTTC.

This clonotype was recorded many times. The rearrangement links TRBV7-9 to TRBJ1-1; D gene uncertain. V was shortened by 1 base and J by 9 bases, with 9 bases between the two germline ends. Germline assignment: CDR1 SEHNR and CDR2 FQNEAQ (reference sequence). This CDR3 has 12 amino acids. CDR3 bases: TGTGCCAGCAGCTTAGACGGACGTCAAGCTTTCTTT. Amino acid sequence: CASSLDGRQAFF.